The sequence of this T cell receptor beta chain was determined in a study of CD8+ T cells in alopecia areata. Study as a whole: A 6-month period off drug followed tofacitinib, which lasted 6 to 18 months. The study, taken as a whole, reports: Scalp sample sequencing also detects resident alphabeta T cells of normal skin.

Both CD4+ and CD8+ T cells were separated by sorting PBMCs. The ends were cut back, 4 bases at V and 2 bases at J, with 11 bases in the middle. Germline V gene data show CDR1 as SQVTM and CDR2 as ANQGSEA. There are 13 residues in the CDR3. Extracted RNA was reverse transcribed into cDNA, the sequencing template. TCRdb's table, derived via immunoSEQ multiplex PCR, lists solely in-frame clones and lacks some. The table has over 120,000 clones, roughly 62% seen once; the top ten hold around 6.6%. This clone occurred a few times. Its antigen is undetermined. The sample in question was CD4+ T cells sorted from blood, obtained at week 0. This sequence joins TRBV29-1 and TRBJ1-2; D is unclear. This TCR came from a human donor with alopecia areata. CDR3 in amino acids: CSVGELSNYGYTF. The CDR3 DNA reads TGCAGCGTTGGGGAGTTGTCAAACTATGGCTACACCTTC.